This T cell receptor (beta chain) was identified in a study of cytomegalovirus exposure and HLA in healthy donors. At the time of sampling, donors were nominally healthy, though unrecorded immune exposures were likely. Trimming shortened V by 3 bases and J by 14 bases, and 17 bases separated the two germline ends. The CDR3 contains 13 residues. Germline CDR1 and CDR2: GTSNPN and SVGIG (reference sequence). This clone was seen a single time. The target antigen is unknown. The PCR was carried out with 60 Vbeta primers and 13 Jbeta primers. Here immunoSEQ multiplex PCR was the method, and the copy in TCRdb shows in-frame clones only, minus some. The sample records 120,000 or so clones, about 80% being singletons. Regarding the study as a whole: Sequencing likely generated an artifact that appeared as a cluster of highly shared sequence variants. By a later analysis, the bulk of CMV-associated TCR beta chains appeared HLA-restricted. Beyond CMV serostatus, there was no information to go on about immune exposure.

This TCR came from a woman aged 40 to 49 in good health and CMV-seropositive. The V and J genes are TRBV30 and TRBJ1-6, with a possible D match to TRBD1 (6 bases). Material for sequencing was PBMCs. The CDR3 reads CAWSSNRDLALHF. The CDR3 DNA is TGTGCCTGGAGCAGCAACAGGGATTTGGCCCTCCACTTT.